This T cell receptor beta chain is from a study of T-cell memory formation after mild COVID-19. General observations from the study: Unconfirmed was the SARS-CoV-2 specificity of second-wave clones that peaked on day 37.

Germline-derived CDR1 and CDR2 are SNHLY and FYNNEI. The V gene lost 6 bases and the J gene lost 4 bases, with 18 bases spanning the gap. The CDR3 is 15 amino acids. As concerns this clonotype: The antigen is not known.

In TCRdb, the 5' RACE reads were re-called with MiXCR into one record per CDR3 protein. Of hundreds of thousands of distinct CDR3 sequences listed, about a fifth were seen once; the top ten hold around 8.4%. Sequenced input: PBMCs or a T cell subset sorted from them (not recorded which). The rearrangement joins TRBV2 to TRBJ1-1; the D gene is possibly TRBD1 (5 bases). The sequence came from an adult woman who had mild COVID-19 (a few samples of this study predate the infection). Cell type and time point are not known. Written as DNA, the CDR3 is TGTGCCAGCAGAATCCAGGGAACAGGCTCCACTGAAGCTTTCTTT. As protein: CASRIQGTGSTEAFF.